The clone carrying this T cell receptor (beta chain) was detected only a few times. During its preparation, the TCRbeta library received unique molecular identifiers. TCRdb fed the PCR reads into MiXCR, producing one record per CDR3 protein. The sample lists about 610,000 distinct CDR3 sequences; roughly a tenth were seen once. These data belong to a study of T-cell reconstitution after alpha-beta-depleted transplantation in children. The V gene's germline CDR1 is LGHDT and CDR2 YNNKEL (reference sequence). V was pared by 2 bases and J by 2 bases, with 10 bases between. The CDR3 extends over 14 amino acids.

Here the sequenced sample was PBMCs from the stem cell graft donor, taken from the stem cell graft. The source is a human donor who donated a stem cell graft to a child with acute myeloid leukemia. The chain combines TRBV3-1 with TRBJ2-7, with D unclear. The CDR3 DNA sequence: TGTGCCAGCAGCCAACGGCCGCAGACCTACGAGCAGTACTTC. It yields the protein CASSQRPQTYEQYF.